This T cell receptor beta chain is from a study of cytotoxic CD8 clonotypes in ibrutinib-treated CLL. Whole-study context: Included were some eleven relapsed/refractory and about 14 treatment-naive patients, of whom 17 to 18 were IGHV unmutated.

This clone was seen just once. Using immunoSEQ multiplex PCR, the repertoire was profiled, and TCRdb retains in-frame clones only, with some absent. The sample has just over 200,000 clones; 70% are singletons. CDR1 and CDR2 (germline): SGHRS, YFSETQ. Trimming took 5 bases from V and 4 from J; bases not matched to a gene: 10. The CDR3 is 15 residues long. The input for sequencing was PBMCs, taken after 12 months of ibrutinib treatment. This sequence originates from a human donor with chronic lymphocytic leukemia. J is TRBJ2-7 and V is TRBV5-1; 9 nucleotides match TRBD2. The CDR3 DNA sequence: TGCGCCAGCAGGCTTGCGACTAGCGGAGCATACGAGCAGTACTTC. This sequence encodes CASRLATSGAYEQYF. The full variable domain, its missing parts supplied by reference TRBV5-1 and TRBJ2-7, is KAGVTQTPRYLIKTRGQQVTLSCSPISGHRSVSWYQQTPGQGLQFLFEYFSETQRNKGNFPGRFSGRQFSNSRSEMNVSTLELGDSALYLCASRLATSGAYEQYFGPGTRLTVT.